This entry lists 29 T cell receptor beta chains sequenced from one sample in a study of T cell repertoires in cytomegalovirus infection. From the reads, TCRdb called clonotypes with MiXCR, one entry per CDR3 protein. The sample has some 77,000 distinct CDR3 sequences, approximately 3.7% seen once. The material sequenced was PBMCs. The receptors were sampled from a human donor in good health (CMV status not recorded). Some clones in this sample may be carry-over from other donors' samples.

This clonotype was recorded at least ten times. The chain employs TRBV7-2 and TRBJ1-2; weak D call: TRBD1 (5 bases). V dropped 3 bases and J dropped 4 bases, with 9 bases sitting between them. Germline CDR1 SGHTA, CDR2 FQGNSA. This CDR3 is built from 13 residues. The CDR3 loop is CASSFGTVYGYTF. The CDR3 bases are TGTGCCAGCAGCTTCGGGACGGTCTATGGCTACACCTTC.

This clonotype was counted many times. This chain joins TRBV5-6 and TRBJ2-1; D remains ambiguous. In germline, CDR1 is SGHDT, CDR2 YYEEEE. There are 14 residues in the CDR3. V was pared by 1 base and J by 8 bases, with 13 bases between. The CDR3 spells CASSLIGQDDEQFF. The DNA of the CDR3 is TGTGCCAGCAGCTTGATCGGTCAGGACGATGAGCAGTTCTTC.

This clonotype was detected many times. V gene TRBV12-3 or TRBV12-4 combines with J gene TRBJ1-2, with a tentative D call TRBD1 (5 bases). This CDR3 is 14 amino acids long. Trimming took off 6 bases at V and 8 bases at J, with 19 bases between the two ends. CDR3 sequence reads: CASRPASGRKGYTF. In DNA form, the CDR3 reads TGTGCCAGCAGGCCCGCCTCGGGACGAAAGGGCTACACCTTC.

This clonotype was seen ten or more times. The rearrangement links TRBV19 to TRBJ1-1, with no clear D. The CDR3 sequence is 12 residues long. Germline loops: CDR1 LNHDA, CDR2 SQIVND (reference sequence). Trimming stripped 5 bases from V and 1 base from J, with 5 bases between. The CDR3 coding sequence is TGTGCCAGTAGTCTACAGAACACTGAAGCTTTCTTT. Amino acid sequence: CASSLQNTEAFF.

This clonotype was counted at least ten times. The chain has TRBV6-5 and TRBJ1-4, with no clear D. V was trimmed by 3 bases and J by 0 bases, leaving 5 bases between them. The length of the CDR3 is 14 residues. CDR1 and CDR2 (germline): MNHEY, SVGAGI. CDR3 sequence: CASSYGATNEKLFF. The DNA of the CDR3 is TGTGCCAGCAGTTATGGGGCAACTAATGAAAAACTGTTTTTT.

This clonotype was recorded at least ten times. In DNA, the CDR3 is TGTGCCAGCAGCGTATTCCCCGGGGCACACATGAACACTGAAGCTTTCTTT. Protein sequence: CASSVFPGAHMNTEAFF. The rearrangement links TRBV7-9 to TRBJ1-1, with a possible D match to TRBD1 (5 bases). Germline loops: CDR1 SEHNR, CDR2 FQNEAQ (reference sequence). CDR3 length: 17 residues. Trimming stripped 5 bases from V and 0 bases from J, with 19 bases between.

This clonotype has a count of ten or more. The CDR3 spells CASSALGGMRTEAFF. CDR3 coding DNA: TGTGCCAGCAGTGCTCTAGGGGGGATGAGAACTGAAGCTTTCTTT. This chain joins TRBV2 and TRBJ1-1; perhaps TRBD1 as D (6 bases). CDR3 size: 15 residues. Germline V gene lookup returns CDR1 SNHLY and CDR2 FYNNEI. V dropped 4 bases and J dropped 5 bases, with 17 bases sitting between them.

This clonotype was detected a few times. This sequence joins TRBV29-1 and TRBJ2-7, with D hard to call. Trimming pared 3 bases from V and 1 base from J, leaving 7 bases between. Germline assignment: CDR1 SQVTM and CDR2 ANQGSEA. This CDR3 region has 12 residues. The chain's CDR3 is CSVDKGSYEQYF. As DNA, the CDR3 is TGCAGCGTTGACAAGGGTTCCTACGAGCAGTACTTC.

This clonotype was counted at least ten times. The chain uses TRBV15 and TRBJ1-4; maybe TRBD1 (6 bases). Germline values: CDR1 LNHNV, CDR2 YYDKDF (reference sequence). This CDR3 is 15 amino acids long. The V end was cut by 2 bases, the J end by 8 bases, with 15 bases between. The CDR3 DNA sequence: TGTGCCACCAGCAGACAGCCCGGGGGCGAAGAAAAACTGTTTTTT. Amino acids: CATSRQPGGEEKLFF.

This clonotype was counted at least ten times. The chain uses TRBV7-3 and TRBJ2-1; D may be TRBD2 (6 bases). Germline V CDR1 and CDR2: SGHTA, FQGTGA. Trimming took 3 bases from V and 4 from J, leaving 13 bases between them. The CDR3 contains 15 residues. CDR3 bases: TGTGCCAGCAGCTTTCTCGGCGGGGATTACAATGAGCAGTTCTTC. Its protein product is CASSFLGGDYNEQFF.

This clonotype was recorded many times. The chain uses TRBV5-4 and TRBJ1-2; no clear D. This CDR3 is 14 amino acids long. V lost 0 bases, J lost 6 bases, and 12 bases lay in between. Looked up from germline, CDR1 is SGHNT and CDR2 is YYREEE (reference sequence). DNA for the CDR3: TGTGCCAGCAGCTTGGCGGCAGTTACTGATGGCTACACCTTC. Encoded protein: CASSLAAVTDGYTF.

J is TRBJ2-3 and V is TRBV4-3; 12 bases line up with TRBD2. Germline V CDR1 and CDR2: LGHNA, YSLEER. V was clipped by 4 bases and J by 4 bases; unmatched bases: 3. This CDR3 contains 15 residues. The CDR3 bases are TGCGCCAGCAGCCGACTAGCGGGGGACTCAGATACGCAGTATTTT. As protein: CASSRLAGDSDTQYF.

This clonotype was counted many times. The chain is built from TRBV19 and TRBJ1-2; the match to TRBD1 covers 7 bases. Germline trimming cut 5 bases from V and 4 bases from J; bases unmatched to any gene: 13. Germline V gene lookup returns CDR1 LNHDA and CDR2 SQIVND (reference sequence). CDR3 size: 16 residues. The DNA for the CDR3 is TGTGCCAGTAGTCCAAACCACAGGGGCAGCAGCTATGGCTACACCTTC. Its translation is CASSPNHRGSSYGYTF.

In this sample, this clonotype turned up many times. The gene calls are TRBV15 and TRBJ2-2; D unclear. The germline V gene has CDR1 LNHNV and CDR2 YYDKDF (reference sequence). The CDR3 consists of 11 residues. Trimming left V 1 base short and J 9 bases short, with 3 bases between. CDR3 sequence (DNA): TGTGCCACCAGCAGAGCTCGGGAGCTGTTTTTT. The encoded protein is CATSRARELFF.

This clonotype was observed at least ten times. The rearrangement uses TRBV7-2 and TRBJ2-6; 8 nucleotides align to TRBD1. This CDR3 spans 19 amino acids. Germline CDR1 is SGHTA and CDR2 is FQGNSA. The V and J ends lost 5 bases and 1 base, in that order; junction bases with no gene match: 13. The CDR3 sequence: CASSTVPGQVRSGANVLTF. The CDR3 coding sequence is TGTGCCAGCAGCACAGTCCCGGGACAGGTTCGTTCTGGGGCCAACGTCCTGACTTTC. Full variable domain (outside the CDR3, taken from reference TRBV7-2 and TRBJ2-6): GAGVSQSPSNKVTEKGKDVELRCDPISGHTALYWYRQSLGQGLEFLIYFQGNSAPDKSGLPSDRFSAERTGGSVSTLTIQRTQQEDSAVYLCASSTVPGQVRSGANVLTFGAGSRLTVL.

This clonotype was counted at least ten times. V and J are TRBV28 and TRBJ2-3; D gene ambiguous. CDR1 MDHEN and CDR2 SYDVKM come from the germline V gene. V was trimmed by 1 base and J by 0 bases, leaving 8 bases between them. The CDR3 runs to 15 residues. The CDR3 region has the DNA TGTGCCAGCAGTTTATCAGGTTCTAGCACAGATACGCAGTATTTT. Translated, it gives CASSLSGSSTDTQYF. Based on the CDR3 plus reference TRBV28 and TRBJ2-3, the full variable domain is DVKVTQSSRYLVKRTGEKVFLECVQDMDHENMFWYRQDPGLGLRLIYFSYDVKMKEKGDIPEGYSVSREKKERFSLILESASTNQTSMYLCASSLSGSSTDTQYFGPGTRLTVL.

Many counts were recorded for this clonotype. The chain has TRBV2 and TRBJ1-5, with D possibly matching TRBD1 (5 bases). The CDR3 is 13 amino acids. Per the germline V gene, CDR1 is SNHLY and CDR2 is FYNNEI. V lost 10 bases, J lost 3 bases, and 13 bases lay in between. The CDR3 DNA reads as TGTGCCACAGGACAAAGCCTCAATCAGCCCCAGCATTTT. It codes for CATGQSLNQPQHF.

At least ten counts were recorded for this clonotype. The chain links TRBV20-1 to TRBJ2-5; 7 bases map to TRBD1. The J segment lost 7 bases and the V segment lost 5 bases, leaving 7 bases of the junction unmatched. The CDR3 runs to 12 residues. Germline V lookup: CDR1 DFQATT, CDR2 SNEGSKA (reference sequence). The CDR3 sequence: CSAYDRETTQYF. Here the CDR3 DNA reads TGCAGTGCTTATGACAGGGAGACGACCCAGTACTTC.

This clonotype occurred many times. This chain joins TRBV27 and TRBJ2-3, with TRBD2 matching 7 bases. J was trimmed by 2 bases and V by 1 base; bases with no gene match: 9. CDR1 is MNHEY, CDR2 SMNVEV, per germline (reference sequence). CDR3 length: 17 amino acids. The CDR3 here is CASSLLVPSGFTDTQYF. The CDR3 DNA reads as TGTGCCAGCAGTTTATTGGTTCCTAGCGGATTCACAGATACGCAGTATTTT.

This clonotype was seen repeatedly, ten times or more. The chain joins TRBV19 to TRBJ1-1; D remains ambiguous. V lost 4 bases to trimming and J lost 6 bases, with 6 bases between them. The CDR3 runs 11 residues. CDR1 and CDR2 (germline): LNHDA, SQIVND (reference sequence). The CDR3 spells CASSTRSEAFF. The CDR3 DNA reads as TGTGCCAGTAGTACGCGGTCTGAAGCTTTCTTT.

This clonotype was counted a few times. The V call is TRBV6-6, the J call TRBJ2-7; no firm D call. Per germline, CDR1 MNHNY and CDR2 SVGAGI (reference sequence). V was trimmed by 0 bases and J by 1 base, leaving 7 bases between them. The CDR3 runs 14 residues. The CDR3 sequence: CASSYSGRSYEQYF. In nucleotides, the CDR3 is TGTGCCAGCAGTTACTCGGGAAGATCCTACGAGCAGTACTTC.

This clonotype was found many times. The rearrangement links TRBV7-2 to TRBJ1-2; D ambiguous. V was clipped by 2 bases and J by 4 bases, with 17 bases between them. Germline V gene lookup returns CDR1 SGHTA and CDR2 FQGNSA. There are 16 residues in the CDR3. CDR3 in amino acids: CASSLPGLSLAYGYTF. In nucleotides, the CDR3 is TGTGCCAGCAGCTTACCCGGCTTAAGCTTGGCCTATGGCTACACCTTC.

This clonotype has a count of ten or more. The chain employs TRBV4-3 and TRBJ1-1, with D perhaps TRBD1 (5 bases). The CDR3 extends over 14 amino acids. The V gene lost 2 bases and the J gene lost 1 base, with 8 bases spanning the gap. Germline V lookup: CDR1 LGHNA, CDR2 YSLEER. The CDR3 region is CASSQRDRNTEAFF. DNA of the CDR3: TGCGCCAGCAGCCAACGTGACAGGAACACTGAAGCTTTCTTT.

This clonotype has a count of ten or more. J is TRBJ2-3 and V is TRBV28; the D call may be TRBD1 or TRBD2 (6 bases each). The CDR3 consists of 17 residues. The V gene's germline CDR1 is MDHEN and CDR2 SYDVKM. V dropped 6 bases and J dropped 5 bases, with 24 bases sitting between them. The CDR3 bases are TGTGCCAGCAGCCCTCCCAAGGGGGGCATTAAGGGAGATACGCAGTATTTT. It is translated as CASSPPKGGIKGDTQYF.

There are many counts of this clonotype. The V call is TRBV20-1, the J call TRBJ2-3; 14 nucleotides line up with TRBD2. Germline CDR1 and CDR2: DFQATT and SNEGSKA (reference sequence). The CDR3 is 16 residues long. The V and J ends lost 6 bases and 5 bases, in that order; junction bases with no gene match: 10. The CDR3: CSARMLGLAGVDTQYF. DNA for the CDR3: TGCAGTGCGCGGATGCTGGGACTAGCGGGGGTAGATACGCAGTATTTT.

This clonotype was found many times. The CDR3 here is CASSLSGGLGTEAFF. Written as DNA, the CDR3 is TGTGCCAGCAGTTTAAGTGGGGGGCTGGGCACTGAAGCTTTCTTT. The V and J genes are TRBV28 and TRBJ1-1; perhaps TRBD1 as D (6 bases). Trimming left V 2 bases short and J 4 bases short, with 14 bases between. Germline V lookup: CDR1 MDHEN, CDR2 SYDVKM. CDR3 length: 15 amino acids.

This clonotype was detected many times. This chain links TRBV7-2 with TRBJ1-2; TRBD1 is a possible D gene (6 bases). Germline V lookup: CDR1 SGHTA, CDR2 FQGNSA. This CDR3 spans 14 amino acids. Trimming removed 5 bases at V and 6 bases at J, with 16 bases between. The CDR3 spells CASSRETGADGYTF. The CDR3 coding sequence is TGTGCCAGCAGCCGGGAGACAGGAGCGGATGGCTACACCTTC.

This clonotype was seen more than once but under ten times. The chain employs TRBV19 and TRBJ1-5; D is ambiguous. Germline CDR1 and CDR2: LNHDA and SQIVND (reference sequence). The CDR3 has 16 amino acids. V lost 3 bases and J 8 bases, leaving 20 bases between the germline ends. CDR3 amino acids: CASSIQSAVYGEPQHF. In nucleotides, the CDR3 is TGTGCCAGTAGTATTCAAAGTGCGGTTTACGGGGAGCCCCAGCATTTT.

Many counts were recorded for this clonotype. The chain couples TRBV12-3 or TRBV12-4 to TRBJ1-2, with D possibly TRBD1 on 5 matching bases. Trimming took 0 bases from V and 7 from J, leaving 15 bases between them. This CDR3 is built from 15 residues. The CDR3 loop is CASSLAGPQLGGYTF. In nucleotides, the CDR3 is TGTGCCAGCAGTTTAGCGGGACCCCAACTGGGTGGCTACACCTTC.